These T cell receptor beta chains were read from a single sample in a study of blood T cells in healthy people across ages. One entry per CDR3 protein, called by TCRdb with MiXCR from the 5' RACE reads. The profile covers about 1.6 million distinct CDR3 sequences, with approximately 32% appearing a single time and 11% taken by the ten largest. The sample consisted of blood. These TCRs come from a woman aged 25 to 39 in good health. Each CDR3 is given with its conserved first and last residue. Fields, in order: V gene, J gene, D gene, clone size, CDR3 DNA, CDR3 protein. The D gene is left open where the match is weak. Size tells how often a clone was seen (once, few, many) or the class of an expanded clone, and some rows leave it out.

V gene: TRBV3-1; J gene: TRBJ2-3; D gene: TRBD2; clone size: -; CDR3 DNA: TGTGCCAGCAGCGCCATCCCGGGACTAGCAGACACAGATACGCAGTATTTT; CDR3 protein: CASSAIPGLADTDTQYF
V gene: TRBV4-1; J gene: TRBJ2-1; D gene: TRBD2; clone size: -; CDR3 DNA: TGCGCCAGCAGCCAGGAATCCCGAGCGGGGGGTTTCAATGAGCAGTTCTTC; CDR3 protein: CASSQESRAGGFNEQFF
V gene: TRBV9; J gene: TRBJ2-3; D gene: -; clone size: few; CDR3 DNA: TGTGCCAGCAGCGTAGTGTCCAGAGGGGGGCAGAGAGATACGCAGTATTTT; CDR3 protein: CASSVVSRGGQRDTQYF
V gene: TRBV7-9; J gene: TRBJ2-3; D gene: TRBD1; clone size: -; CDR3 DNA: TGTGCCAGCAGCCGAAGTGGGGCAGGGGGCCGTAGCACAGATACGCAGTATTTT; CDR3 protein: CASSRSGAGGRSTDTQYF
V gene: TRBV4-1; J gene: TRBJ2-1; D gene: TRBD2; clone size: few; CDR3 DNA: TGCGCCAGCAGCCAAGTATTGGGACTAGCGGGGGATGAGCAGTTCTTC; CDR3 protein: CASSQVLGLAGDEQFF
V gene: TRBV18; J gene: TRBJ2-6; D gene: -; clone size: few; CDR3 DNA: TGTGCCAGCGCAATCTCCAGCTCTGGGGCCAACGTCCTGACTTTC; CDR3 protein: CASAISSSGANVLTF
V gene: TRBV4-1; J gene: TRBJ2-3; D gene: TRBD2; clone size: -; CDR3 DNA: TGCGCCAGCAGCCCAGGGACTAGCGGGGGGACCCACACAGATACGCAGTATTTT; CDR3 protein: CASSPGTSGGTHTDTQYF
V gene: TRBV6-2/TRBV6-3; J gene: TRBJ2-7; D gene: TRBD2; clone size: -; CDR3 DNA: TGTGCCAGCAGTTTGGATCTAGCGGGGGGTAACGAGCAGTACTTC; CDR3 protein: CASSLDLAGGNEQYF
V gene: TRBV30; J gene: TRBJ1-5; D gene: TRBD1; clone size: -; CDR3 DNA: TGTGCCTGGAGTGAACAGGGACAGGGTTTAGCCCAGCATTTT; CDR3 protein: CAWSEQGQGLAQHF
V gene: TRBV3-1; J gene: TRBJ1-4; D gene: -; clone size: -; CDR3 DNA: TGTGCCAGCAGCCGAGACAGGAATAATGAAAAACTGTTTTTT; CDR3 protein: CASSRDRNNEKLFF
V gene: TRBV20-1; J gene: TRBJ2-7; D gene: TRBD2; clone size: many; CDR3 DNA: TGCAGTGCCTACAACTCACTAGCGGGGGACCTCTACGAGCAGTACTTC; CDR3 protein: CSAYNSLAGDLYEQYF
V gene: TRBV12-3/TRBV12-4; J gene: TRBJ2-1; D gene: -; clone size: many; CDR3 DNA: TGTGCCAGCAGCCCTAACGGGGTCGGGCAGTTCTTC; CDR3 protein: CASSPNGVGQFF
V gene: TRBV28; J gene: TRBJ2-5; D gene: -; clone size: -; CDR3 DNA: TGTGCCAGTTCAAAGTTGTTGGAGACCCAGTACTTC; CDR3 protein: CASSKLLETQYF
V gene: TRBV5-1; J gene: TRBJ1-2; D gene: -; clone size: -; CDR3 DNA: TGCGCCGGCAGCGTTACCACAGATCACTATGGCTACACCTTC; CDR3 protein: CAGSVTTDHYGYTF
V gene: TRBV3-1; J gene: TRBJ1-2; D gene: TRBD1; clone size: few; CDR3 DNA: TGTGCCAGCAGCCAAGAACAGGGGGCGGCTGGCTACACCTTC; CDR3 protein: CASSQEQGAAGYTF
V gene: TRBV30; J gene: TRBJ2-5; D gene: TRBD1; clone size: -; CDR3 DNA: TGTGCCTGGATCCAGGGGGCTCGGGAGCAGTACTTC; CDR3 protein: CAWIQGAREQYF
V gene: TRBV28; J gene: TRBJ1-5; D gene: TRBD1; clone size: -; CDR3 DNA: TGTGCCAGCAGGGCAGGGGGCCGGGGATTCAATCAGCCCCAGCATTTT; CDR3 protein: CASRAGGRGFNQPQHF
V gene: TRBV12-3/TRBV12-4; J gene: TRBJ2-3; D gene: -; clone size: -; CDR3 DNA: TGTGCCAGCAGTTTGCGGCCAGATGCGCAGTATTTT; CDR3 protein: CASSLRPDAQYF
V gene: TRBV7-9; J gene: TRBJ1-2; D gene: -; clone size: -; CDR3 DNA: TGTGCCAGCAGCTTAGAAGGGCTGAGGATGGGAGGGGTTGGCTACACCTTC; CDR3 protein: CASSLEGLRMGGVGYTF
V gene: TRBV10-3; J gene: TRBJ2-1; D gene: -; clone size: -; CDR3 DNA: TGTGCCATCTCCGACCAGGCAAGCTCCTACAATGAGCAGTTCTTC; CDR3 protein: CAISDQASSYNEQFF
V gene: TRBV20-1; J gene: TRBJ1-5; D gene: TRBD1; clone size: -; CDR3 DNA: TGCAGTGCCCGGGGACAGCAATATCAGCCCCAGCATTTT; CDR3 protein: CSARGQQYQPQHF
V gene: TRBV5-4; J gene: TRBJ2-1; D gene: -; clone size: few; CDR3 DNA: TGTGCCAGCAGCTTTGGGGACCCTCCTTACAATGAGCAGTTCTTC; CDR3 protein: CASSFGDPPYNEQFF
V gene: TRBV20-1; J gene: TRBJ2-1; D gene: -; clone size: many; CDR3 DNA: TGCAGTGCTGGGTTATGGCTAGCCAATGAGCAGTTCTTC; CDR3 protein: CSAGLWLANEQFF
V gene: TRBV29-1; J gene: TRBJ1-1; D gene: TRBD1; clone size: -; CDR3 DNA: TGCAGCGGAGTGGGACAGGGGGGCACTGAAGCTTTCTTT; CDR3 protein: CSGVGQGGTEAFF
V gene: TRBV4-1; J gene: TRBJ2-1; D gene: -; clone size: -; CDR3 DNA: TGCGCCAGCAGCCGAGCCGGGACAAAATACAATGAGCAGTTCTTC; CDR3 protein: CASSRAGTKYNEQFF
V gene: TRBV11-2; J gene: TRBJ2-3; D gene: -; clone size: -; CDR3 DNA: TGTGCCAGCAACTCCCGGGTTGATGGCACAGATACGCAGTATTTT; CDR3 protein: CASNSRVDGTDTQYF
V gene: TRBV20-1; J gene: TRBJ2-1; D gene: TRBD2; clone size: few; CDR3 DNA: TGCAGTGCTCAGGACGGGGCGGGGGGATTCGAGCAGTTCTTC; CDR3 protein: CSAQDGAGGFEQFF
V gene: TRBV9; J gene: TRBJ1-1; D gene: -; clone size: -; CDR3 DNA: TGTGCCAGCAGCCACACAGGAGATCTGGGCACTGAAGCTTTCTTT; CDR3 protein: CASSHTGDLGTEAFF
V gene: TRBV4-2; J gene: TRBJ2-5; D gene: TRBD2; clone size: many; CDR3 DNA: TGTGCCAGCAGCCAAGTAGAGCGGGGGTCCCCGGAGACCCAGTACTTC; CDR3 protein: CASSQVERGSPETQYF
V gene: TRBV7-7; J gene: TRBJ2-3; D gene: -; clone size: few; CDR3 DNA: TGTGCCAGCAGCCGAGGGCGGGCGAGCACAGATACGCAGTATTTT; CDR3 protein: CASSRGRASTDTQYF
V gene: TRBV20-1; J gene: TRBJ1-2; D gene: -; clone size: -; CDR3 DNA: TGCAGTGCTAATGGGGCCGGGGGCGCTTTAAATGGCTACACCTTC; CDR3 protein: CSANGAGGALNGYTF
V gene: TRBV20-1; J gene: TRBJ2-7; D gene: TRBD1; clone size: -; CDR3 DNA: TGCTGTAGTTTAGGGGGCCTCTCCTACGAGCAGTACTTC; CDR3 protein: CCSLGGLSYEQYF
V gene: TRBV11-2; J gene: TRBJ2-2; D gene: TRBD1; clone size: -; CDR3 DNA: TGTGCCAGCAGCCTTGGGACAGGGTGGCGCACCGGGGAGCTGTTTTTT; CDR3 protein: CASSLGTGWRTGELFF
V gene: TRBV5-1; J gene: TRBJ2-1; D gene: -; clone size: few; CDR3 DNA: TGCGCCAGCAGCTTGAAATATATCCAGAGCTCCTACAATGAGCAGTTCTTC; CDR3 protein: CASSLKYIQSSYNEQFF
V gene: TRBV20-1; J gene: TRBJ1-1; D gene: -; clone size: few; CDR3 DNA: TGCAGTGCTAGAGATGGACAGACGAACACTGAAGCTTTCTTT; CDR3 protein: CSARDGQTNTEAFF
V gene: TRBV7-2; J gene: TRBJ2-1; D gene: TRBD2; clone size: -; CDR3 DNA: TGTACCAGCAGCTTACAAGGTACTAGCGGTTCCAATGAGCAGTTCTTC; CDR3 protein: CTSSLQGTSGSNEQFF
V gene: TRBV20-1; J gene: TRBJ1-5; D gene: -; clone size: -; CDR3 DNA: TGCAGTGCTCGGGACAACTATAGCAATCAGCCCCAGCATTTT; CDR3 protein: CSARDNYSNQPQHF
V gene: TRBV4-1; J gene: TRBJ2-7; D gene: -; clone size: -; CDR3 DNA: TGCGCCGGCAGCCTTCAGATAGGCTACGAGCAGTACTTC; CDR3 protein: CAGSLQIGYEQYF
V gene: TRBV7-9; J gene: TRBJ2-7; D gene: TRBD1; clone size: -; CDR3 DNA: TGTGCCAGCACCGACGTCGGGACAGGGAGTTCCTACGAGCAGTACTTC; CDR3 protein: CASTDVGTGSSYEQYF
V gene: TRBV5-8; J gene: TRBJ2-1; D gene: TRBD2; clone size: -; CDR3 DNA: TGTGCCAGCAGCTTGGGTCTAGCGGCCTTCAATGAGCAGTTCTTC; CDR3 protein: CASSLGLAAFNEQFF
V gene: TRBV7-3; J gene: TRBJ2-1; D gene: -; clone size: few; CDR3 DNA: TGTGCCAGCAGCCCTAACCGTCGAGGGGATGAGCAGTTCTTC; CDR3 protein: CASSPNRRGDEQFF
V gene: TRBV7-3; J gene: TRBJ2-2; D gene: -; clone size: few; CDR3 DNA: TGTGCCAGCAGCTTAGACTCACTCGGGGAGCTGTTTTTT; CDR3 protein: CASSLDSLGELFF
V gene: TRBV10-3; J gene: TRBJ2-1; D gene: -; clone size: few; CDR3 DNA: TGTGCCATCAGTGACAGCGGCCATGAGCAGTTCTTC; CDR3 protein: CAISDSGHEQFF
V gene: TRBV29-1; J gene: TRBJ1-1; D gene: -; clone size: -; CDR3 DNA: TGCAGCGTTTACAAGGACTTGAACACTGAAGCTTTCTTT; CDR3 protein: CSVYKDLNTEAFF
V gene: TRBV2; J gene: TRBJ2-5; D gene: -; clone size: few; CDR3 DNA: TGTGCCAGTTCGTTCAGTCCCAGCGGCGAGACCCAGTACTTC; CDR3 protein: CASSFSPSGETQYF